These T cell receptor beta chains were read from a single sample in a study of Ad26.COV2.S vaccination and SARS-CoV-2 variants. Some clones are missing from TCRdb's copy, which holds only in-frame ones; the method was immunoSEQ multiplex PCR. The sample contains about 500,000 clones, roughly nine tenths of which appear only once. The specimen comprised peripheral blood, sampled in a trial of Ad26.COV2.S vaccine versus placebo. The receptors originated from a person aged 18 to 59 who received the Ad26.COV2.S COVID-19 vaccine or a placebo. Both conserved end residues are part of each CDR3. A D gene is named only where the DNA matches it firmly. Clone sizes are given selectively: once, few, many, or a class where the clone is expanded.

-,TRBJ2-3,TRBV4-3,once,TGCGCCAGCAGCCAAGATTGGCAGGGGATCGGCACAGATACGCAGTATTTT,CASSQDWQGIGTDTQYF
-,TRBJ2-5,TRBV28,-,TGTGCCAGCAGTTTACGGGGGGAGACCCAGTACTTC,CASSLRGETQYF
-,TRBJ2-2,TRBV7-8,-,TGTGCCAGCAGCTTACCCCCCGCAGTCCCCAACGGGGAGCTGTTTTTT,CASSLPPAVPNGELFF
-,TRBJ2-7,TRBV3-1/TRBV3-2,-,TGTGCCAGCAGCCAAGGGGACCCTCATCCCTTTACGTTGCAGTACTTC,CASSQGDPHPFTLQYF
-,TRBJ2-1,TRBV7-6,-,TGTGCCAGCAGCTTATCGCAGGGGCCCTCCAATGAGCAGTTCTTC,CASSLSQGPSNEQFF
-,TRBJ2-4,TRBV19,-,TGTGCCAGTAGTACCCAAGTCGCCAAAAACATTCAGTACTTC,CASSTQVAKNIQYF
-,TRBJ1-1,TRBV5-6,-,TGTGCCAGCAGCAGAACAGGGAACACTGAAGCTTTCTTT,CASSRTGNTEAFF
-,TRBJ2-5,TRBV18,-,TGTGCCAGCTCAAGGGTCGGGGAGACCCAGTACTTC,CASSRVGETQYF
-,TRBJ2-1,TRBV27,-,TGTGCCAGCACTATCAAAGGGTTCTTC,CASTIKGFF
-,TRBJ1-6,TRBV21-1,-,TGTGCCAGCAGCAGCGACAGGGGGCGTTCGAGCTCCTATAATTCACCCCTCCACTTT,CASSSDRGRSSSYNSPLHF
TRBD1,TRBJ1-2,TRBV12-3/TRBV12-4,-,TGTGCCATCCAGGGACAGGGACACTATGGCTACACCTTC,CAIQGQGHYGYTF
TRBD1,TRBJ2-6,TRBV9,-,TGTGCCAGCAGCGTTGGACAGGGATTAATGTTGTCTGGGGCCAACGTCCTGACTTTC,CASSVGQGLMLSGANVLTF
-,TRBJ1-4,TRBV5-5,-,TGTGCCAGCAGACGGGGGGGAGTCACTAATGAAAAACTGTTTTTT,CASRRGGVTNEKLFF
TRBD2,TRBJ2-7,TRBV9,-,TGTGCCAGCAGCGCTCTAGCGGGGCGGGGCGAGCAGTACTTC,CASSALAGRGEQYF
TRBD1,TRBJ1-2,TRBV28,-,TGTGCCAGCAGTTTAATGGACAGGGACTATGGCTACACCTTC,CASSLMDRDYGYTF
-,TRBJ2-2,TRBV18,-,TGTGCCAGCTCACCACCGGAGGGACAAACCGGGGAGCTGTTTTTT,CASSPPEGQTGELFF
TRBD1,TRBJ1-1,TRBV27,-,TGTGCCAGCAGTTTAGCAGGACAGGGGGCCAACACTGAAGCTTTCTTT,CASSLAGQGANTEAFF
-,TRBJ2-5,TRBV24-1,-,TGTGCCACCAGTGACGGGACAAGTCTTCTGGAGACCCAGTACTTC,CATSDGTSLLETQYF
TRBD1,TRBJ2-7,TRBV19,-,TGTGCCAGTAGTATTCCCGGACAGGGAACCTACGAGCAGTACTTC,CASSIPGQGTYEQYF
TRBD1,TRBJ2-7,TRBV4-1,-,TGCGCCAGCAGCCGCTTGCCGGGACAGGGTTTCGACGAGCAGTACTTC,CASSRLPGQGFDEQYF
-,TRBJ1-1,TRBV5-1,-,TGCGCCAGCAGCCCGGCGGGTGGAGTCATGAACACTGAAGCTTTCTTT,CASSPAGGVMNTEAFF
TRBD2,TRBJ2-3,TRBV30,-,TGTGCCTGGAGTCCTGGGACTAGCGGAAGCACAGATACGCAGTATTTT,CAWSPGTSGSTDTQYF